A selection of T cell receptor beta chains follows, all from one sample in a study of naive CD8 T cells in extremely preterm neonates. The repertoire was sequenced with immunoSEQ multiplex PCR; TCRdb's copy has only in-frame clones and lacks some. The sample includes some 7,400 clones, 92% of them seen just once. The source material was naive CD8+ T cells from cord blood. These receptors all stem from a newborn in good health. Both conserved end residues are part of each CDR3. The D gene is left open where the match is weak. Expanded clones get a size class; other rows say once, few or many, or leave the size out.

cdr3_length: 16; j_call: TRBJ2-3; d_call: TRBD2; clone_size: .; v_call: TRBV9; cdr3_nt: TGTGCCAGCAGCTCGACTAGCGGGAAACGCACAGATACGCAGTATTTT; cdr3_aa: CASSSTSGKRTDTQYF
cdr3_length: 14; j_call: TRBJ1-1; d_call: .; clone_size: .; v_call: TRBV5-4; cdr3_nt: TGTGCCAGCAGCCTCCGCTCGGCGGACACTGAAGCTTTCTTT; cdr3_aa: CASSLRSADTEAFF
cdr3_length: 14; j_call: TRBJ2-2; d_call: .; clone_size: .; v_call: TRBV4-3; cdr3_nt: TGCGCCAGCAGCCAAGGAACAGGGACCGGGGAGCTGTTTTTT; cdr3_aa: CASSQGTGTGELFF
cdr3_length: 15; j_call: TRBJ1-5; d_call: .; clone_size: .; v_call: TRBV19; cdr3_nt: TGTGCCAGTAGTATGCAGGGAAGGGCCAATCAGCCCCAGCATTTT; cdr3_aa: CASSMQGRANQPQHF
cdr3_length: 18; j_call: TRBJ2-2; d_call: TRBD2; clone_size: .; v_call: TRBV9; cdr3_nt: TGTGCCAGCAGCGAAAGACGACTAGCGGGCGCGAACACCGGGGAGCTGTTTTTT; cdr3_aa: CASSERRLAGANTGELFF
cdr3_length: 15; j_call: TRBJ2-7; d_call: TRBD1; clone_size: .; v_call: TRBV4-3; cdr3_nt: TGCGCCAGCAGCCAAGGATCACAGGGGGCCTACGAGCAGTACTTC; cdr3_aa: CASSQGSQGAYEQYF
cdr3_length: 15; j_call: TRBJ1-2; d_call: TRBD1; clone_size: .; v_call: TRBV15; cdr3_nt: TGTGCCACCAGCAGAGTGCCAGGGGGCAAAGATGGCTACACCTTC; cdr3_aa: CATSRVPGGKDGYTF
cdr3_length: 12; j_call: TRBJ2-7; d_call: TRBD1; clone_size: few; v_call: TRBV10-3; cdr3_nt: TGTGCCATCACTACGGCGGACAGGGAGCAGTACTTC; cdr3_aa: CAITTADREQYF
cdr3_length: 16; j_call: TRBJ2-1; d_call: .; clone_size: .; v_call: TRBV5-1; cdr3_nt: TGCGCCAGCAGCTTGGTATTAGGGCTAGCCACCAATGAGCAGTTCTTC; cdr3_aa: CASSLVLGLATNEQFF
cdr3_length: 13; j_call: TRBJ2-3; d_call: .; clone_size: .; v_call: TRBV4-3; cdr3_nt: TGCGCCAGCAGCCAAGATCGGGGTGATACGCAGTATTTT; cdr3_aa: CASSQDRGDTQYF
cdr3_length: 16; j_call: TRBJ1-6; d_call: TRBD1; clone_size: .; v_call: TRBV4-3; cdr3_nt: TGCGCCAGCAGCCAAGGAAACAGGGGAGGTAGAGGATCCCTCCACTTT; cdr3_aa: CASSQGNRGGRGSLHF
cdr3_length: 13; j_call: TRBJ1-5; d_call: .; clone_size: .; v_call: TRBV13; cdr3_nt: TGTGCCAGCAGCTTACGAGGGAATCAGCCCCAGCATTTT; cdr3_aa: CASSLRGNQPQHF
cdr3_length: 13; j_call: TRBJ2-7; d_call: TRBD1; clone_size: .; v_call: TRBV13; cdr3_nt: TGTGCCAGCAGCCCACGGGACAGAGACGAGCAGTACTTC; cdr3_aa: CASSPRDRDEQYF
cdr3_length: 15; j_call: TRBJ1-1; d_call: .; clone_size: .; v_call: TRBV10-2; cdr3_nt: TGCGCCAGCAGTGATCCCGGACTTTTGAACACTGAAGCTTTCTTT; cdr3_aa: CASSDPGLLNTEAFF
cdr3_length: 13; j_call: TRBJ1-2; d_call: TRBD1; clone_size: .; v_call: TRBV7-9; cdr3_nt: TGTGCCAGCAGCCCGCGGACAGGGGAAGGCTACACCTTC; cdr3_aa: CASSPRTGEGYTF
cdr3_length: 16; j_call: TRBJ1-5; d_call: TRBD1; clone_size: .; v_call: TRBV5-5; cdr3_nt: TGTGCCAGCAGCCCCTGGACAGGGGGGAGCAATCAGCCCCAGCATTTT; cdr3_aa: CASSPWTGGSNQPQHF
cdr3_length: 18; j_call: TRBJ1-2; d_call: .; clone_size: .; v_call: TRBV5-5; cdr3_nt: TGTGCCAGCAGCTTGGAAATGTGGGCAGGGGCCTTAAACTATGGCTACACCTTC; cdr3_aa: CASSLEMWAGALNYGYTF
cdr3_length: 14; j_call: TRBJ2-7; d_call: TRBD2; clone_size: few; v_call: TRBV4-1; cdr3_nt: TGCGCCAGCAGCCAAGCTAGCGGGACCTACGAGCAGTACTTC; cdr3_aa: CASSQASGTYEQYF
cdr3_length: 16; j_call: TRBJ1-2; d_call: .; clone_size: .; v_call: TRBV7-9; cdr3_nt: TGTGCCAGCAGACGCCCCGACGAGCCAGGGAGGGATGGCTACACCTTC; cdr3_aa: CASRRPDEPGRDGYTF
cdr3_length: 14; j_call: TRBJ2-7; d_call: TRBD1; clone_size: .; v_call: TRBV5-4; cdr3_nt: TGTGCCAGCAGCTTGCGGGACAGGTCCTACGAGCAGTACTTC; cdr3_aa: CASSLRDRSYEQYF
cdr3_length: 14; j_call: TRBJ2-7; d_call: .; clone_size: .; v_call: TRBV5-6; cdr3_nt: TGTGCCAGCAGCGGCCAGCGGAGCTCCTACGAGCAGTACTTC; cdr3_aa: CASSGQRSSYEQYF
cdr3_length: 16; j_call: TRBJ1-2; d_call: TRBD1; clone_size: .; v_call: TRBV9; cdr3_nt: TGTGCCAGCAGCGTAGATCCGGGACAGGGAAACTATGGCTACACCTTC; cdr3_aa: CASSVDPGQGNYGYTF
cdr3_length: 17; j_call: TRBJ1-4; d_call: .; clone_size: .; v_call: TRBV9; cdr3_nt: TGTGCCAGCAGCGTAGGGACAGCATATGCAACTAATGAAAAACTGTTTTTT; cdr3_aa: CASSVGTAYATNEKLFF
cdr3_length: 14; j_call: TRBJ1-1; d_call: TRBD1; clone_size: .; v_call: TRBV7-9; cdr3_nt: TGTGCCAGCAGCCGACAGGGGGGGGGCACTGAAGCTTTCTTT; cdr3_aa: CASSRQGGGTEAFF
cdr3_length: 13; j_call: TRBJ1-5; d_call: .; clone_size: .; v_call: TRBV4-1; cdr3_nt: TGCGCCAGCAGCCAAGGCGGGGGTCAGCCCCAGCATTTT; cdr3_aa: CASSQGGGQPQHF